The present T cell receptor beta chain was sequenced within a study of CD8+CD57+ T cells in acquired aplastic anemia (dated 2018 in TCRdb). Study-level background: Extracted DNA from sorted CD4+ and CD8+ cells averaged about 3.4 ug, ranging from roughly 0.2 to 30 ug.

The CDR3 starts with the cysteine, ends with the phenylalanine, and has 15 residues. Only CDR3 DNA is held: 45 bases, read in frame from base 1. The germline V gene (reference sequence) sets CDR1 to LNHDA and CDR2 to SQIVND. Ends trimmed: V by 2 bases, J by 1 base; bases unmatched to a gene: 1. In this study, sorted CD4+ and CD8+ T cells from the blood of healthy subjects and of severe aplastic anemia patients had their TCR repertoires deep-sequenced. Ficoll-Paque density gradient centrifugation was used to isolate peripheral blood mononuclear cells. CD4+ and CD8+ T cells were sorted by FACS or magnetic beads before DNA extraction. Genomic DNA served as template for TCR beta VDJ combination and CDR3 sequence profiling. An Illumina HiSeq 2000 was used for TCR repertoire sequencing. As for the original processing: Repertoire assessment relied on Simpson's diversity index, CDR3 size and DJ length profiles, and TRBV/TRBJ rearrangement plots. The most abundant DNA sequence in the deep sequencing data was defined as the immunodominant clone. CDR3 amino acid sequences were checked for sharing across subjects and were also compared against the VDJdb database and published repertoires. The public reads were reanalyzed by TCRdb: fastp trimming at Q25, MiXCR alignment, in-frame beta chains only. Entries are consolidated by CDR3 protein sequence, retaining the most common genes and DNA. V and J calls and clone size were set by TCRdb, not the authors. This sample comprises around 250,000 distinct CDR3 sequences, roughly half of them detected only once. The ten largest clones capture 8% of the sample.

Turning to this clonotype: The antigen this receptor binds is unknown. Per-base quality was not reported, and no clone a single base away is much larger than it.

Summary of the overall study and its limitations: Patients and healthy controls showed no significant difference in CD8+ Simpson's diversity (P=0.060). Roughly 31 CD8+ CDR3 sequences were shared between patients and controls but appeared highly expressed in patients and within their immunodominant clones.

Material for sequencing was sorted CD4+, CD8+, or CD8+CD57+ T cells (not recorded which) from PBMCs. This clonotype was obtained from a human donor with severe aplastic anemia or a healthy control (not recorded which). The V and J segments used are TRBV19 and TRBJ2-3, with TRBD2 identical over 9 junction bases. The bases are TGTGCCAGTAGTATAATAGCGGGAGGCACAGATACGCAGTATTTT. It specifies CASSIIAGGTDTQYF.